These T cell receptor beta chains were read from a single sample in a study of blood T cell repertoires in COVID-19. Clones were read by immunoSEQ multiplex PCR, and TCRdb kept only the in-frame ones, dropping some. The sample carries roughly 240,000 clones, 65% to 90% recorded once. Specimen: peripheral blood. The receptors were sampled from a man in his forties who had recovered from COVID-19. The CDR3 runs from the conserved cysteine through the conserved F or W. Each record gives: CDR3 DNA, CDR3 protein, clone size, V gene, J gene, D gene. D genes are given only for firm matches. Clone size is given for some rows only: seen once, a few or many times, or a class if the clone is expanded.

CDR3 DNA: TGTGCCAGCAGTTTAGGGCAGCCCTACGAGGGTGAGCAGTTCTTC
CDR3 protein: CASSLGQPYEGEQFF
clone size: -
V gene: TRBV27
J gene: TRBJ2-1
D gene: -

CDR3 DNA: TGCGCCAGCAGCCTACAGGGGTATAGCAATCAGCCCCAGCATTTT
CDR3 protein: CASSLQGYSNQPQHF
clone size: -
V gene: TRBV5-1
J gene: TRBJ1-5
D gene: TRBD1

CDR3 DNA: TGTGCCAGCAGCGCGGGACAGGGATATAATGAAAAACTGTTTTTT
CDR3 protein: CASSAGQGYNEKLFF
clone size: -
V gene: TRBV5-4
J gene: TRBJ1-4
D gene: TRBD1

CDR3 DNA: TGTGCCAGCAGCTTGGTGCCAGGGCCATATGAAAAACTGTTTTTT
CDR3 protein: CASSLVPGPYEKLFF
clone size: -
V gene: TRBV5-6
J gene: TRBJ1-4
D gene: -

CDR3 DNA: TGTGCCAGTAGACTTCGACCGGGACAGGGGTTCTACGAGCAGTACTTC
CDR3 protein: CASRLRPGQGFYEQYF
clone size: -
V gene: TRBV19
J gene: TRBJ2-7
D gene: TRBD1

CDR3 DNA: TGTGCCAGCAGCTTAGAACTAGCGGGAGTGGGGACGACCCAGTACTTC
CDR3 protein: CASSLELAGVGTTQYF
clone size: -
V gene: TRBV11-2
J gene: TRBJ2-5
D gene: TRBD2

CDR3 DNA: TGTGCCACCAGTGACGGGACTAGCGAGACCCAGTACTTC
CDR3 protein: CATSDGTSETQYF
clone size: few
V gene: TRBV24-1
J gene: TRBJ2-5
D gene: TRBD2

CDR3 DNA: TGCGCCAGCAGGGCCGGGACAGGGGGTCAGCAGTACTTC
CDR3 protein: CASRAGTGGQQYF
clone size: once
V gene: TRBV10-1
J gene: TRBJ2-7
D gene: TRBD1

CDR3 DNA: TGTGCCAGCTCACCATACACCTCTAGCACAGATACGCAGTATTTT
CDR3 protein: CASSPYTSSTDTQYF
clone size: -
V gene: TRBV18
J gene: TRBJ2-3
D gene: -

CDR3 DNA: TGTGCCAGCAGCCCGGACAGGGCCTATGGCTACACCTTC
CDR3 protein: CASSPDRAYGYTF
clone size: -
V gene: TRBV5-6
J gene: TRBJ1-2
D gene: TRBD1

CDR3 DNA: TGCGCCAGCAGCCAACGGCACTACATGAACACTGAAGCTTTCTTT
CDR3 protein: CASSQRHYMNTEAFF
clone size: -
V gene: TRBV4-3
J gene: TRBJ1-1
D gene: -

CDR3 DNA: TGCGCCAGCAGCCACGGATCGGGGGGAGCCCAAGAGACCCAGTACTTC
CDR3 protein: CASSHGSGGAQETQYF
clone size: once
V gene: TRBV4-1
J gene: TRBJ2-5
D gene: TRBD2

CDR3 DNA: TGTGCCAGTAGTATGGCCCGGGGCAGGGGGCGGGGCACTGAAGCTTTCTTT
CDR3 protein: CASSMARGRGRGTEAFF
clone size: -
V gene: TRBV19
J gene: TRBJ1-1
D gene: TRBD1

CDR3 DNA: TGTGCCAGCAGCCTACAGGGGATGAAATCCTACAATGAGCAGTTCTTC
CDR3 protein: CASSLQGMKSYNEQFF
clone size: -
V gene: TRBV11-3
J gene: TRBJ2-1
D gene: TRBD1

CDR3 DNA: TGTGCCAGCAGCCCGGACAGGGTGGGTAACTATGGCTACACCTTC
CDR3 protein: CASSPDRVGNYGYTF
clone size: few
V gene: TRBV6-5
J gene: TRBJ1-2
D gene: TRBD1

CDR3 DNA: TGTGCCAGCAGCAAATTCCGACAGGGGTCCTACGAGCAGTACTTC
CDR3 protein: CASSKFRQGSYEQYF
clone size: few
V gene: TRBV21-1
J gene: TRBJ2-7
D gene: -

CDR3 DNA: TGTGCCAGCAGCCAGACAGGGGTGGGAACTGAAGCTTTCTTT
CDR3 protein: CASSQTGVGTEAFF
clone size: -
V gene: TRBV2
J gene: TRBJ1-1
D gene: TRBD1

CDR3 DNA: TGTGCCAGCAGTGTCTGGAACACTGAAGCTTTCTTT
CDR3 protein: CASSVWNTEAFF
clone size: -
V gene: TRBV11-2
J gene: TRBJ1-1
D gene: -

CDR3 DNA: TGTGCCTGGAGGATACAGGGGGACACTGAAGCTTTCTTT
CDR3 protein: CAWRIQGDTEAFF
clone size: -
V gene: TRBV30
J gene: TRBJ1-1
D gene: TRBD1

CDR3 DNA: TGCGCCAGCAGTGACCCAGGTTTCGGGGAGCTGTTTTTT
CDR3 protein: CASSDPGFGELFF
clone size: once
V gene: TRBV10-1
J gene: TRBJ2-2
D gene: -

CDR3 DNA: TGTGCCAGCAGCCAAACAGGGGCTAACACTGAAGCTTTCTTT
CDR3 protein: CASSQTGANTEAFF
clone size: -
V gene: TRBV6-5
J gene: TRBJ1-1
D gene: TRBD1

CDR3 DNA: TGTGCCAGCAGCGCTCCCCCCTACGAGACCCAGTACTTC
CDR3 protein: CASSAPPYETQYF
clone size: -
V gene: TRBV9
J gene: TRBJ2-5
D gene: -

CDR3 DNA: TGTGCCAGCAGCTTAGTGGCGGGGAACACTGAAGCTTTCTTT
CDR3 protein: CASSLVAGNTEAFF
clone size: -
V gene: TRBV11-2
J gene: TRBJ1-1
D gene: -

CDR3 DNA: TGTGCCAGCAGCTCGGGACTGAACGATGAGCAGTTCTTC
CDR3 protein: CASSSGLNDEQFF
clone size: once
V gene: TRBV7-6
J gene: TRBJ2-1
D gene: -

CDR3 DNA: TGTGCCAGCACCCCAAGGCCCGGCGGGGGTAGCACAGATACGCAGTATTTT
CDR3 protein: CASTPRPGGGSTDTQYF
clone size: -
V gene: TRBV7-2
J gene: TRBJ2-3
D gene: TRBD2

CDR3 DNA: TGTGCCAGCAGCGTAGAGAGTAGCGGGGGGGCCTACGCAGACTTC
CDR3 protein: CASSVESSGGAYADF
clone size: -
V gene: TRBV9
J gene: TRBJ2-5
D gene: TRBD2

CDR3 DNA: TGTGCCAGCAGCTTAACAGCACAAGAGACCCAGTACTTC
CDR3 protein: CASSLTAQETQYF
clone size: -
V gene: TRBV11-2
J gene: TRBJ2-5
D gene: -

CDR3 DNA: TGTGCCAGCAGGTACCACCAGGGCGCTGGAAACACCATATATTTT
CDR3 protein: CASRYHQGAGNTIYF
clone size: -
V gene: TRBV6-6
J gene: TRBJ1-3
D gene: -

CDR3 DNA: TGTGCCAGCAGCTTAATCAGCGTAGCGGGAGGTATTAGGGGTACGCAGTATTTT
CDR3 protein: CASSLISVAGGIRGTQYF
clone size: -
V gene: TRBV7-2
J gene: TRBJ2-3
D gene: TRBD2

CDR3 DNA: TGCGCCAGCAACAGGGGGCAGGACTATGGCTACACCTTC
CDR3 protein: CASNRGQDYGYTF
clone size: -
V gene: TRBV5-1
J gene: TRBJ1-2
D gene: TRBD1

CDR3 DNA: TGTGCCAGCAGCTGGACTAGCGGGAGAAACGAGCAGTTCTTC
CDR3 protein: CASSWTSGRNEQFF
clone size: -
V gene: TRBV7-2
J gene: TRBJ2-1
D gene: TRBD2

CDR3 DNA: TGCAGCGTCATCGGGAGGGAGGCCACCGGGGAGCTGTTTTTT
CDR3 protein: CSVIGREATGELFF
clone size: -
V gene: TRBV29-1
J gene: TRBJ2-2
D gene: TRBD2

CDR3 DNA: TGTGCCAGCAGGGACAGGAGCTCCTACGAGCAGTACTTC
CDR3 protein: CASRDRSSYEQYF
clone size: -
V gene: TRBV25-1
J gene: TRBJ2-7
D gene: TRBD1

CDR3 DNA: TGTGCCAGCAGGGGTTTGAGGGGGTCCTATGGCTACACCTTC
CDR3 protein: CASRGLRGSYGYTF
clone size: -
V gene: TRBV2
J gene: TRBJ1-2
D gene: -

CDR3 DNA: TGCGCCAGCAGCCCCGATGGACAGGGGGCTGGGGGCTACACCTTC
CDR3 protein: CASSPDGQGAGGYTF
clone size: once
V gene: TRBV5-1
J gene: TRBJ1-2
D gene: TRBD1

CDR3 DNA: TGTGCCAGCAGTGAAGTTCCGAGACACTCGAACACTGAAGCTTTCTTT
CDR3 protein: CASSEVPRHSNTEAFF
clone size: once
V gene: TRBV25-1
J gene: TRBJ1-1
D gene: -

CDR3 DNA: TGTGCCAGCAGGCTCCGTGCTAACCCCAGGGCAGAGACCCAGTACTTC
CDR3 protein: CASRLRANPRAETQYF
clone size: -
V gene: TRBV11-2
J gene: TRBJ2-5
D gene: -

CDR3 DNA: TGTGCCACCAGCAGAGGTCTCAGGGGCGAAATGGCGTATTTT
CDR3 protein: CATSRGLRGEMAYF
clone size: -
V gene: TRBV15
J gene: TRBJ2-3
D gene: -

CDR3 DNA: TGTGCCAGCAGTTACTCAAATTTGGACAACTCCTACGAGCAGTACTTC
CDR3 protein: CASSYSNLDNSYEQYF
clone size: -
V gene: TRBV6-2/TRBV6-3
J gene: TRBJ2-7
D gene: -

CDR3 DNA: TGTGCCAGCAGTTCCGCTAGCGGGGTGTACCAAGAGACCCAGTACTTC
CDR3 protein: CASSSASGVYQETQYF
clone size: -
V gene: TRBV6-2/TRBV6-3
J gene: TRBJ2-5
D gene: TRBD2

CDR3 DNA: TGTGCCAGCAGCTGGACAGGGGTCGAGACCCAGTACTTC
CDR3 protein: CASSWTGVETQYF
clone size: once
V gene: TRBV27
J gene: TRBJ2-5
D gene: TRBD1

CDR3 DNA: TGTGCCAGCAGCGCCCTGGGACTCACTAATGAGCAGTTCTTC
CDR3 protein: CASSALGLTNEQFF
clone size: -
V gene: TRBV7-2
J gene: TRBJ2-1
D gene: -

CDR3 DNA: TGTGCCAGCAGCTTACAATCAGGGCTAGGGACCCAGTACTTC
CDR3 protein: CASSLQSGLGTQYF
clone size: -
V gene: TRBV7-2
J gene: TRBJ2-5
D gene: -

CDR3 DNA: TGTGCCAGCGGGCGGGACAGGGCGGCTGAAGCTTTCTTT
CDR3 protein: CASGRDRAAEAFF
clone size: -
V gene: TRBV6-5
J gene: TRBJ1-1
D gene: TRBD1

CDR3 DNA: TGTGCCAGCAGCTCTGCCCGGGACAGGGAGGACTATGGCTACACCTTC
CDR3 protein: CASSSARDREDYGYTF
clone size: -
V gene: TRBV7-9
J gene: TRBJ1-2
D gene: TRBD1

CDR3 DNA: TGTGCCAGCATCTCGCAGGGGGGCTCGGGGACTGAAGCTTTCTTT
CDR3 protein: CASISQGGSGTEAFF
clone size: -
V gene: TRBV5-4
J gene: TRBJ1-1
D gene: TRBD1

CDR3 DNA: TGTGCCAGCAGCCTGACAGGGGACTATGGCTACACCTTC
CDR3 protein: CASSLTGDYGYTF
clone size: -
V gene: TRBV5-6
J gene: TRBJ1-2
D gene: TRBD1

CDR3 DNA: TGTGCCAGCAGCTTGCAGGGGGCGCAAAGCGAGCAGTACTTC
CDR3 protein: CASSLQGAQSEQYF
clone size: -
V gene: TRBV7-2
J gene: TRBJ2-7
D gene: TRBD1

CDR3 DNA: TGTGCCAGCAGCCCCATGTATTGGGCCGGGGATGAGCAGTTCTTC
CDR3 protein: CASSPMYWAGDEQFF
clone size: -
V gene: TRBV7-2
J gene: TRBJ2-1
D gene: -

CDR3 DNA: TGTGCCAGCAGTGAAGAGACAGGGAACTATGGCTACACCTTC
CDR3 protein: CASSEETGNYGYTF
clone size: -
V gene: TRBV2
J gene: TRBJ1-2
D gene: TRBD1

CDR3 DNA: TGCGCCAGCAGCCAAGTCCCGACAGGGGGAGACACTGAAGCTTTCTTT
CDR3 protein: CASSQVPTGGDTEAFF
clone size: once
V gene: TRBV4-3
J gene: TRBJ1-1
D gene: TRBD1

CDR3 DNA: TGCGCCAGCAGCTTGACCAGTATGGTTGACTATGGCTACACCTTC
CDR3 protein: CASSLTSMVDYGYTF
clone size: -
V gene: TRBV5-1
J gene: TRBJ1-2
D gene: -

CDR3 DNA: TGTGCCAGCAGCCCCCGCCGGGGGGGGACAGGGCACCACGAGCAGTACTTC
CDR3 protein: CASSPRRGGTGHHEQYF
clone size: -
V gene: TRBV7-2
J gene: TRBJ2-7
D gene: -

CDR3 DNA: TGTGCCATCAGGCGGGAACCGACTTCCTACGAGCAGTACTTC
CDR3 protein: CAIRREPTSYEQYF
clone size: -
V gene: TRBV10-3
J gene: TRBJ2-7
D gene: -

CDR3 DNA: TGTGCCTGGGGGACAGGGCCTAGAAACACCATATATTTT
CDR3 protein: CAWGTGPRNTIYF
clone size: -
V gene: TRBV30
J gene: TRBJ1-3
D gene: TRBD1

CDR3 DNA: TGTGCCAGCAGTCCCGTGGGACAGGGGTTGACGTATACGCAGTATTTT
CDR3 protein: CASSPVGQGLTYTQYF
clone size: -
V gene: TRBV6-4
J gene: TRBJ2-3
D gene: TRBD1

CDR3 DNA: TGTGCCAGCAGCTTGGAATTTCTCACCGGGGAGCTGTTTTTT
CDR3 protein: CASSLEFLTGELFF
clone size: -
V gene: TRBV5-5
J gene: TRBJ2-2
D gene: -